The 5 T cell receptor beta chains listed next were all sequenced from one sample in a study of a mutant IDH1 vaccine in newly diagnosed glioma. Time point meaning: week 11, during vaccination. The study gave 300 ug of mutant IDH1 20-mer peptide per vaccine dose, with topical imiquimod. Method: immunoSEQ multiplex PCR; TCRdb's copy keeps in-frame clones and lacks some. This table has about 120,000 clones, about 90% appearing once. The antigens of these receptors remain unknown. The specimen was PBMCs, collected from a glioma patient whose treatment included an IDH1 peptide vaccine. The receptors were gathered from a woman in her 50s with glioma.

This clone appeared a few times. The chain uses TRBV20-1 and TRBJ2-1; TRBD2 is a possible D gene (6 bases). Trimming stripped 5 bases from V and 6 bases from J, with 8 bases between. This CDR3 is built from 11 residues. Germline V CDR1 and CDR2: DFQATT, SNEGSKA (reference sequence). The CDR3, as DNA: TGCAGTGCTCCGGGAGTCAATGAGCAGTTCTTC. This encodes CSAPGVNEQFF.

The rearrangement uses TRBV4-2 and TRBJ2-1; TRBD2 matches 10 bases. The ends lost 1 base at V and 0 bases at J; junction bases unmatched: 6. Per germline, CDR1 LGHNA and CDR2 YNFKEQ. CDR3 length: 18 amino acids. This CDR3 is CASSQGPGLADSYNEQFF. CDR3 DNA sequence: TGTGCCAGCAGCCAAGGTCCAGGACTAGCGGACTCCTACAATGAGCAGTTCTTC.

This clone was found once. The chain employs TRBV19 and TRBJ2-1; D is unresolved. Trimming removed 5 bases from V and 8 bases from J, with 13 bases in between. CDR1 and CDR2 from the germline V gene are LNHDA and SQIVND (reference sequence). This CDR3 has 13 residues. CDR3 sequence reads: CASSPGWSDEQFF. The CDR3 bases are TGTGCCAGTAGTCCCGGTTGGTCGGATGAGCAGTTCTTC.

This rearrangement joins TRBV10-1 to TRBJ2-2; TRBD2 matches at 11 bases. J was trimmed by 2 bases and V by 0 bases; bases with no gene match: 2. The CDR3 contains 17 residues. Germline-derived CDR1 and CDR2 are WNHNN and SYGVQD (reference sequence). As DNA, the CDR3 is TGCGCCAGCAGTGAGTCGGGACTAGCGGAAAACACCGGGGAGCTGTTTTTT. Protein sequence: CASSESGLAENTGELFF.

The chain couples TRBV7-9 to TRBJ1-6; TRBD1 matches at 7 bases. This CDR3 spans 15 amino acids. Germline V CDR1 and CDR2: SEHNR, FQNEAQ (reference sequence). The V and J ends lost 5 bases and 5 bases, in that order; junction bases with no gene match: 6. The CDR3 bases are TGTGCCAGCAGCCACGGGACAGTTCATAATTCACCCCTCCACTTT. Its translation: CASSHGTVHNSPLHF.